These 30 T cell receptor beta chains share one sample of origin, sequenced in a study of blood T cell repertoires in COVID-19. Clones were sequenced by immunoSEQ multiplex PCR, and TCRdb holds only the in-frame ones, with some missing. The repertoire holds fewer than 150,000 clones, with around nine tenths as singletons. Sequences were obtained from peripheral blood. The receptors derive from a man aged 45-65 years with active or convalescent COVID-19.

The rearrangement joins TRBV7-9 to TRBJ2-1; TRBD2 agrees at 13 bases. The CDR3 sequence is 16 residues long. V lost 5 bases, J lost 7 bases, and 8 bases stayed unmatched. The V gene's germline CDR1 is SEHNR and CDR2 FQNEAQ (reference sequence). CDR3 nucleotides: TGTGCCAGCAGCCCAAGACTAGCGGGAGGAAGTAATGAGCAGTTCTTC. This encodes CASSPRLAGGSNEQFF.

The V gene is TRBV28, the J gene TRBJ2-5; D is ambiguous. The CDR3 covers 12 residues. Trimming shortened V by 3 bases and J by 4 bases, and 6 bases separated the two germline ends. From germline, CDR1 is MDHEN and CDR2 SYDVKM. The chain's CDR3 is CASSFGRETQYF. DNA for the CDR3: TGTGCCAGCAGTTTTGGCCGAGAGACCCAGTACTTC.

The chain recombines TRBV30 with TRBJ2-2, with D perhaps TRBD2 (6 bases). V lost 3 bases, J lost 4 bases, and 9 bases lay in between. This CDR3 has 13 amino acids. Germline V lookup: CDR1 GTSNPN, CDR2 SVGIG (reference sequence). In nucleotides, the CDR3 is TGTGCCTGGAGCTGGGGACTCACCGGGGAGCTGTTTTTT. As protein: CAWSWGLTGELFF.

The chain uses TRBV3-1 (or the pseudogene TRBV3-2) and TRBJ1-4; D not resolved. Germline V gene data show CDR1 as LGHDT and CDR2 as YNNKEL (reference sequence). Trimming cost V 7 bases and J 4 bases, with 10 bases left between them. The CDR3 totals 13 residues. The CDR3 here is CASTRGFNEKLFF. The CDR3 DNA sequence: TGTGCCAGCACCCGGGGATTTAATGAAAAACTGTTTTTT.

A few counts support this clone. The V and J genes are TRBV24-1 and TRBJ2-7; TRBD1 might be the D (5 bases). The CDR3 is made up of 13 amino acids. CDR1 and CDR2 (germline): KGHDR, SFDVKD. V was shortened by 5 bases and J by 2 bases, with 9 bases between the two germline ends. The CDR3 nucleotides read TGTGCCACCAGTGCAGGGATCGCCTACGAGCAGTACTTC. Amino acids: CATSAGIAYEQYF.

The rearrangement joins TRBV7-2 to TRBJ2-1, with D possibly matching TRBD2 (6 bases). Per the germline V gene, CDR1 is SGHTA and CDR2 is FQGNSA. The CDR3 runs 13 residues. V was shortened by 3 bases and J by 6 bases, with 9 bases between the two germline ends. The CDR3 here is CASSFAGGNEQFF. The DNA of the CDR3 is TGTGCCAGCAGCTTTGCCGGGGGCAATGAGCAGTTCTTC.

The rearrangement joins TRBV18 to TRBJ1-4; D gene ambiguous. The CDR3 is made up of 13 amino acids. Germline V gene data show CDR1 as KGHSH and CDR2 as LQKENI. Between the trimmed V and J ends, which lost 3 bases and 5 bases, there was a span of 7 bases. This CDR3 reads CASSPGNNEKLFF. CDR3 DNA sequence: TGTGCCAGCTCACCCGGGAACAATGAAAAACTGTTTTTT. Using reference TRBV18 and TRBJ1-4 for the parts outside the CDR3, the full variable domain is NAGVMQNPRHLVRRRGQEARLRCSPMKGHSHVYWYRQLPEEGLKFMVYLQKENIIDESGMPKERFSAEFPKEGPSILRIQQVVRGDSAAYFCASSPGNNEKLFFGSGTQLSVL.

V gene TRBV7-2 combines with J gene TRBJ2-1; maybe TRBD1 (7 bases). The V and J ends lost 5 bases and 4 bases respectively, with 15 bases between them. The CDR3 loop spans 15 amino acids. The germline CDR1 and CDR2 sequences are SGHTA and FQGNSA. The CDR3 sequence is CASSQTGTPYNEQFF. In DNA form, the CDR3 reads TGTGCCAGCAGCCAGACAGGGACTCCTTACAATGAGCAGTTCTTC. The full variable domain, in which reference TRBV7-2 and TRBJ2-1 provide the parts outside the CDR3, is GAGVSQSPSNKVTEKGKDVELRCDPISGHTALYWYRQSLGQGLEFLIYFQGNSAPDKSGLPSDRFSAERTGGSVSTLTIQRTQQEDSAVYLCASSQTGTPYNEQFFGPGTRLTVL.

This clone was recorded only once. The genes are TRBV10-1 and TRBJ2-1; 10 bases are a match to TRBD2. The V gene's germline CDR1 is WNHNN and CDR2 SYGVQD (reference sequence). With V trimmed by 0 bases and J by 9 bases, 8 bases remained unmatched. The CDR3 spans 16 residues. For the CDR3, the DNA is TGCGCCAGCAGTGAGTCTACGCTAGCGGGAGTGAGTGAGCAGTTCTTC. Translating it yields CASSESTLAGVSEQFF.

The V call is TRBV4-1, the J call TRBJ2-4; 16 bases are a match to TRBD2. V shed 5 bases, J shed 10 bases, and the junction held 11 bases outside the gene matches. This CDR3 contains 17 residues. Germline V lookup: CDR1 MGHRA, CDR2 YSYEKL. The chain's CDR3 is CASSSPDPGLAGGIQYF. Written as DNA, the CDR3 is TGCGCCAGCAGCTCCCCGGACCCGGGACTAGCGGGAGGGATTCAGTACTTC.

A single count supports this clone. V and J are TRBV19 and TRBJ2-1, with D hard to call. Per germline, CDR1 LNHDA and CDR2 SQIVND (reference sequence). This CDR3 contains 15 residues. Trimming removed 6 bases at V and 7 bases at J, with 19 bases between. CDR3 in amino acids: CASRKTESPWNEQFF. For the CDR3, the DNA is TGTGCCAGTAGGAAAACAGAGTCCCCTTGGAATGAGCAGTTCTTC.

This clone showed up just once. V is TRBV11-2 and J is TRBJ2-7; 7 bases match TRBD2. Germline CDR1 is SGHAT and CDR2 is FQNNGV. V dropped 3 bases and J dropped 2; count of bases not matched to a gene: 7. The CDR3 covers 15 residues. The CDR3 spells CASSFALAETYEQYF. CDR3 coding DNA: TGTGCCAGCAGCTTTGCGCTAGCGGAGACCTACGAGCAGTACTTC.

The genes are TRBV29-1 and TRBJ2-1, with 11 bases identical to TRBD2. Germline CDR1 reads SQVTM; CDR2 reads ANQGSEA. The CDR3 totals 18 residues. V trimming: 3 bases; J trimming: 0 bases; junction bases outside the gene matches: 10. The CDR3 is CSVDPGLAGMSSYNEQFF. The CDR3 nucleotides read TGCAGCGTTGACCCTGGACTAGCGGGTATGAGCTCCTACAATGAGCAGTTCTTC.

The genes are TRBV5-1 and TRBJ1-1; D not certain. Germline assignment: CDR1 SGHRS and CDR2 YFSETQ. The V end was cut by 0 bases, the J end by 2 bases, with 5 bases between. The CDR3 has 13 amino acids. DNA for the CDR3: TGCGCCAGCAGCTTGGCCATCAACACTGAAGCTTTCTTT. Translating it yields CASSLAINTEAFF.

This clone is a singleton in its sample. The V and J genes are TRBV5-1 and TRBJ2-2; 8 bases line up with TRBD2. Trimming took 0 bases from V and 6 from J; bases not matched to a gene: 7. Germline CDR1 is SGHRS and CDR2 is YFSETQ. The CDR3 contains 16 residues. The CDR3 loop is CASSLATSGSPGELFF. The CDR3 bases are TGCGCCAGCAGCTTGGCCACTAGCGGCTCACCCGGGGAGCTGTTTTTT. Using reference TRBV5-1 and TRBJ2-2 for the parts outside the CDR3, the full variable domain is KAGVTQTPRYLIKTRGQQVTLSCSPISGHRSVSWYQQTPGQGLQFLFEYFSETQRNKGNFPGRFSGRQFSNSRSEMNVSTLELGDSALYLCASSLATSGSPGELFFGEGSRLTVL.

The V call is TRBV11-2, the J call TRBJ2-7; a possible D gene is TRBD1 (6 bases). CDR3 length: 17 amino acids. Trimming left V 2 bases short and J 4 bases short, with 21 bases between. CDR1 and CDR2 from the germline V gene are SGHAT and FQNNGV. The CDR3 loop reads CASSLSFRQVSFYEQYF. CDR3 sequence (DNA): TGTGCCAGCAGCTTAAGTTTCCGACAGGTTAGTTTTTACGAGCAGTACTTC.

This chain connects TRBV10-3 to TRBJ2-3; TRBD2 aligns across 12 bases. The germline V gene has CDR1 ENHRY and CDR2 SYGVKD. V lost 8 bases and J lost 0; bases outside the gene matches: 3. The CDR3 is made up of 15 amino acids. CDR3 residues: CAIGGTSGSTDTQYF. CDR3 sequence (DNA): TGTGCCATCGGGGGGACTAGCGGGAGCACAGATACGCAGTATTTT.

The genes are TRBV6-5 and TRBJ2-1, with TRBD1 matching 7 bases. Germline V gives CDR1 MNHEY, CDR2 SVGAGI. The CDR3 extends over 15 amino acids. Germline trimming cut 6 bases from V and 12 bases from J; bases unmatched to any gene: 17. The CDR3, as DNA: TGTGCCAGCAGCGCCCGGGACAGCAGCCCCTTTAGGCAGTTCTTC. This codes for CASSARDSSPFRQFF.

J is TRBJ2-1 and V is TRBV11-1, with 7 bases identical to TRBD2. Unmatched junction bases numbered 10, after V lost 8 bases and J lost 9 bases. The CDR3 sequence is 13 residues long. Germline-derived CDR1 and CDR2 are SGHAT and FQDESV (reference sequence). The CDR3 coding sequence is TGTGCCAGCGCGGGAGAGGGGTGGGGTGAGCAGTTCTTC. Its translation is CASAGEGWGEQFF.

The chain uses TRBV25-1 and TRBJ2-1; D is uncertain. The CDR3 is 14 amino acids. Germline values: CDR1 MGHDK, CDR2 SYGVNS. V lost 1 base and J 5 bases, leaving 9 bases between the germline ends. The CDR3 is CASSEFADNNEQFF. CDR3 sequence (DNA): TGTGCCAGCAGTGAATTTGCAGATAACAATGAGCAGTTCTTC.

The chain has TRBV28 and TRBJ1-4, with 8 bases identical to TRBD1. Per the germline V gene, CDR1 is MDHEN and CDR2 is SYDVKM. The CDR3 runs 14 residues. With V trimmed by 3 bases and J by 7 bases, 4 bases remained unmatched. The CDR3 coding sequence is TGTGCCAGCAGTTTGACAGGGGCGGGTGAAAAACTGTTTTTT. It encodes CASSLTGAGEKLFF.

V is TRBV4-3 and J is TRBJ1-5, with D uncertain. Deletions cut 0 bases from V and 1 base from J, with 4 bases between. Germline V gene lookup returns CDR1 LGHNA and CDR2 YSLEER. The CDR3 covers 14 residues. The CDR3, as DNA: TGCGCCAGCAGCCAAGATCGGAGCAATCAGCCCCAGCATTTT. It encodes CASSQDRSNQPQHF.

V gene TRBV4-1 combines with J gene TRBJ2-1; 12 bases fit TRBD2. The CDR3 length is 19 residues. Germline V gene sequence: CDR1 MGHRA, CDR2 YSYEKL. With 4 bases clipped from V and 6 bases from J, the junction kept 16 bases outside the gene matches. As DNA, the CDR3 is TGCGCCAGCAGCCTTGGCCCCAGGGGAGGGACTAGCGGGCGCAATGAGCAGTTCTTC. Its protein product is CASSLGPRGGTSGRNEQFF.

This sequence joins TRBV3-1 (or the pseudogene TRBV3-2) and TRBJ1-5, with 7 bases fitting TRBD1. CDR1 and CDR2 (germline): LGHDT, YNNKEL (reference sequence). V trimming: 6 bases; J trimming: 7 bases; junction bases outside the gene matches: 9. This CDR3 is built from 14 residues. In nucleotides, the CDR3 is TGTGCCAGCAGACAGACAGGGTCGAGCCAGCCCCAGCATTTT. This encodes CASRQTGSSQPQHF.

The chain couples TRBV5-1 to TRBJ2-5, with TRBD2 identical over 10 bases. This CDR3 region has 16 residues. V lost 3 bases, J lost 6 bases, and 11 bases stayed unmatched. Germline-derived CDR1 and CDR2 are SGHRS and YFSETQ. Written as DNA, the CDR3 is TGCGCCAGCAGCTGGACTAGCGGTAACGGGGGAAAGACCCAGTACTTC. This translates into CASSWTSGNGGKTQYF.

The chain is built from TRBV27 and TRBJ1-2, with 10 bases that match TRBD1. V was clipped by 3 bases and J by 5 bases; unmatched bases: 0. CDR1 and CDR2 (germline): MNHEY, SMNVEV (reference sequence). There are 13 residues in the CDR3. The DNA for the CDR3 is TGTGCCAGCAGTTTGGACAGGGGGTATGGCTACACCTTC. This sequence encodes CASSLDRGYGYTF.

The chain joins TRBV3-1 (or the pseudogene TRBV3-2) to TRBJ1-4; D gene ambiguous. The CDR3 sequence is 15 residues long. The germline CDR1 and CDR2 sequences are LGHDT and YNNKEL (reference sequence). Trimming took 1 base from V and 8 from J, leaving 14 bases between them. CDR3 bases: TGTGCCAGCAGCCAAGCCGACATCATTGGAGAAAAACTGTTTTTT. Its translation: CASSQADIIGEKLFF.

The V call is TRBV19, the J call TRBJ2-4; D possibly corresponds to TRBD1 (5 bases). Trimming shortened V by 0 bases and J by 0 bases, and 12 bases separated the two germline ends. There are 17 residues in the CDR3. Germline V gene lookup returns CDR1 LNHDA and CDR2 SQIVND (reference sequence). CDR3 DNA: TGTGCCAGTAGTATAGAAAACAGGATGATAGCCAAAAACATTCAGTACTTC. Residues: CASSIENRMIAKNIQYF.

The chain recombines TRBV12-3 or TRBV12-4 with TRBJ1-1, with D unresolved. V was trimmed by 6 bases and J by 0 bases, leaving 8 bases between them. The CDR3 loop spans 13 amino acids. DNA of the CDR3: TGTGCCAGCAGCCTACAGATGAACACTGAAGCTTTCTTT. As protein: CASSLQMNTEAFF.

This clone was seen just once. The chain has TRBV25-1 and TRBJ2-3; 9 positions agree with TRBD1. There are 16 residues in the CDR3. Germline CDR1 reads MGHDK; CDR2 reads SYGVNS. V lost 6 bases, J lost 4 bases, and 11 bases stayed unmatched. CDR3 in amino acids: CASSSKKGQGPDTQYF. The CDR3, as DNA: TGTGCCAGCAGCTCGAAAAAGGGACAGGGTCCAGATACGCAGTATTTT.